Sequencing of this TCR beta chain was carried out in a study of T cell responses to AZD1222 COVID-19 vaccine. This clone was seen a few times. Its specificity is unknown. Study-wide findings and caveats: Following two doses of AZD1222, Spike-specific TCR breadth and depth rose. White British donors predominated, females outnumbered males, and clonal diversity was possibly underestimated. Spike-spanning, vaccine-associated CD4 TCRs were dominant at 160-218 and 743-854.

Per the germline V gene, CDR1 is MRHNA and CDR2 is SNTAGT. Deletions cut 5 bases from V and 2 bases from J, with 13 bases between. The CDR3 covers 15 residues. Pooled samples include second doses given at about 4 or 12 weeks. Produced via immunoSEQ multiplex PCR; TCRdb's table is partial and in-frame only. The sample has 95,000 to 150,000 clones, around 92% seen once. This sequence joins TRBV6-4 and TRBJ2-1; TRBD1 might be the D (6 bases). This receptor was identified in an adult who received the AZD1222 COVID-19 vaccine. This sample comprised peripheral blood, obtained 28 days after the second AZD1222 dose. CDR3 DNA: TGTGCCAGCAGTCCAGGGGTTGGGACCTACAATGAGCAGTTCTTC. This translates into CASSPGVGTYNEQFF.